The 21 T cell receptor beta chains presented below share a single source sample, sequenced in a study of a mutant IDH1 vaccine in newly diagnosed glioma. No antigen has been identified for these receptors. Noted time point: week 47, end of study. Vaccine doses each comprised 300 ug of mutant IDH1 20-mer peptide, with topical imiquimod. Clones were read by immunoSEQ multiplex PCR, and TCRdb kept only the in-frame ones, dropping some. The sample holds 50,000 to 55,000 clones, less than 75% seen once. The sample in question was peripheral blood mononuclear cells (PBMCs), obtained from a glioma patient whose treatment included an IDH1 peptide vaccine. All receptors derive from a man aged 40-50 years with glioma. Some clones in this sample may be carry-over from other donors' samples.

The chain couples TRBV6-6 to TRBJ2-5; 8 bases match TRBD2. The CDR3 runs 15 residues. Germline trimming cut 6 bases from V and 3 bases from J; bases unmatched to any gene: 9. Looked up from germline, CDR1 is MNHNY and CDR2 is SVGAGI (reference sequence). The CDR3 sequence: CASRPRGGGKETQYF. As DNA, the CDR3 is TGTGCCAGCAGACCTCGGGGGGGCGGGAAAGAGACCCAGTACTTC.

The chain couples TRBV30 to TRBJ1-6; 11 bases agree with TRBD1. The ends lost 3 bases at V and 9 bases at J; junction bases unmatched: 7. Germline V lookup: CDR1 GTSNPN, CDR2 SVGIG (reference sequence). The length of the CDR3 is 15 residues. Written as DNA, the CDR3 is TGTGCCTGGAGGCTCCGGGACAGGGGGGCTTCACCCCTCCACTTT. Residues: CAWRLRDRGASPLHF.

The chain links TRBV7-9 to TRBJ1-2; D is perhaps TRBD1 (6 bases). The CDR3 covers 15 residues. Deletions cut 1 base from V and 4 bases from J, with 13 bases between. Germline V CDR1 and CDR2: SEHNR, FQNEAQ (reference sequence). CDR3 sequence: CASSLGVAGAYGYTF. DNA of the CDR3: TGTGCCAGCAGCTTAGGGGTGGCAGGGGCCTATGGCTACACCTTC.

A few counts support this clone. The CDR3 coding sequence is TGTGCCAGCAGCCAAGTGATAGCGGGGGGGCCAGGAGATACGCAGTATTTT. Translating gives CASSQVIAGGPGDTQYF. The chain has TRBV4-2 and TRBJ2-3, with TRBD2 identical over 11 bases. The CDR3 spans 17 residues. J was trimmed by 5 bases and V by 1 base; bases with no gene match: 8. Germline-derived CDR1 and CDR2 are LGHNA and YNFKEQ.

CDR3 nucleotides: TGCGCCAGCAGCTTGCTCCCGTTAGCGGGGGGGCCACAGACCCAGTACTTC. This sequence encodes CASSLLPLAGGPQTQYF. The chain joins TRBV5-1 to TRBJ2-5; 11 nucleotides match TRBD2. The CDR3 is 17 amino acids. V was pared by 1 base and J by 6 bases, with 11 bases of the junction left unmatched. CDR1 is SGHRS and CDR2 is YFSETQ in the germline V gene.

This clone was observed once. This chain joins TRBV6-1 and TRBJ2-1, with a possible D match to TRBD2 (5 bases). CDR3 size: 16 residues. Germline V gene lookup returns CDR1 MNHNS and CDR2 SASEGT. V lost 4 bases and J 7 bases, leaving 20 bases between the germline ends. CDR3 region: CASSVGLKLALNEQFF. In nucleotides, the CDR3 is TGTGCCAGCAGTGTCGGACTGAAGCTGGCTTTAAATGAGCAGTTCTTC.

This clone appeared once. The CDR3 nucleotides are TGTGCCAGCAGCTTGGGGGTCTCCTACGAGCAGTACTTC. This translates into CASSLGVSYEQYF. This rearrangement joins TRBV5-6 to TRBJ2-7; D is undetermined. Germline-derived CDR1 and CDR2 are SGHDT and YYEEEE. Between the trimmed V and J ends, which lost 0 bases and 0 bases, there was a span of 4 bases. The CDR3 loop spans 13 amino acids. Full variable domain (outside the CDR3, taken from reference TRBV5-6 and TRBJ2-7): DAGVTQSPTHLIKTRGQQVTLRCSPKSGHDTVSWYQQALGQGPQFIFQYYEEEERQRGNFPDRFSGHQFPNYSSELNVNALLLGDSALYLCASSLGVSYEQYFGPGTRLTVT.

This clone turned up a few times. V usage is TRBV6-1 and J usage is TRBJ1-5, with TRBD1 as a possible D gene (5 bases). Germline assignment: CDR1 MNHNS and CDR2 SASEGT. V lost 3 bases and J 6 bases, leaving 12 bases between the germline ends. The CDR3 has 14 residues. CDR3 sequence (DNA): TGTGCCAGCAGTGAGGTAGGGGTTGTTCAGCCCCAGCATTTT. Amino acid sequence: CASSEVGVVQPQHF.

CDR3: CASSSGTGPGGRELFF. CDR3 nucleotide sequence: TGTGCCAGCAGCTCCGGGACAGGTCCGGGCGGCCGGGAGCTGTTTTTT. V and J are TRBV7-2 and TRBJ2-2; TRBD1 agrees at 8 bases. The CDR3 has 16 amino acids. The trim removed 4 bases at V and 9 bases at J, leaving 13 bases unmatched. CDR1 is SGHTA, CDR2 FQGNSA, per germline.

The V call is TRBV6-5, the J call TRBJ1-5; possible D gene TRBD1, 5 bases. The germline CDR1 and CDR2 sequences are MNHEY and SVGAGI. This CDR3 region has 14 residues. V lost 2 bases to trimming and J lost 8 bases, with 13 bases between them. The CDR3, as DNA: TGTGCCAGCAGTTACCGGCAGGGAGCGGAGCCCCAGCATTTT. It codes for CASSYRQGAEPQHF.

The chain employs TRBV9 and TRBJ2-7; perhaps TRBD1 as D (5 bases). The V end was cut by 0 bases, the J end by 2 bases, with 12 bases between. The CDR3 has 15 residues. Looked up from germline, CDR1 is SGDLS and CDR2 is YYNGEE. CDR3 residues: CASSVAVGATYEQYF. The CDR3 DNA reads TGTGCCAGCAGCGTAGCTGTAGGGGCGACCTACGAGCAGTACTTC.

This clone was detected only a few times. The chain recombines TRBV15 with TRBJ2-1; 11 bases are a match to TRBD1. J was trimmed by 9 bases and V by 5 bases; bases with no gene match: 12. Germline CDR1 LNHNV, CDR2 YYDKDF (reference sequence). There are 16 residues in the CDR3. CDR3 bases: TGTGCCACCAGCCCCCACGCCGGGACAGGGGGTGGTGAGCAGTTCTTC. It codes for CATSPHAGTGGGEQFF.

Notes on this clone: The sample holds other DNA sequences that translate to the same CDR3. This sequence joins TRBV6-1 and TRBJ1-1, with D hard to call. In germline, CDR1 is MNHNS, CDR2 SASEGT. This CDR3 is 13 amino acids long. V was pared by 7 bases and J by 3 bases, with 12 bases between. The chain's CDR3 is CASIWGGDTEAFF. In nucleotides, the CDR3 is TGTGCCAGCATTTGGGGAGGTGACACTGAAGCTTTCTTT.

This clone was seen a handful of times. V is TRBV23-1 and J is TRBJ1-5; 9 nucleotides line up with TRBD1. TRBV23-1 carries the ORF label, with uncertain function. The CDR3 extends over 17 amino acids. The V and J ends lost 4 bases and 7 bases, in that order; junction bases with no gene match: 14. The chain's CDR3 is CASSPPDRGGLWQPQHF. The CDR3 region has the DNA TGCGCCAGCAGTCCTCCGGACAGGGGAGGTCTGTGGCAGCCCCAGCATTTT.

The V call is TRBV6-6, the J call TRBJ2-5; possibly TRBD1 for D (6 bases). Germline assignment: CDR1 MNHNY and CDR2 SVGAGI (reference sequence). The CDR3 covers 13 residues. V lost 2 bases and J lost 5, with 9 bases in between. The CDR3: CASSYTGRETQYF. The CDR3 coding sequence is TGTGCCAGCAGTTACACAGGGCGGGAGACCCAGTACTTC.

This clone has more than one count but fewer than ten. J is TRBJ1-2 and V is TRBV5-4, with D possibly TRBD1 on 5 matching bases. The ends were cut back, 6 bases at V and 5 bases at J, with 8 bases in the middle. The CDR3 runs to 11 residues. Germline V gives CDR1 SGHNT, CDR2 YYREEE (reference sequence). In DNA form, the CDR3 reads TGTGCCAGCACGGGGGGTTATGGCTACACCTTC. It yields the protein CASTGGYGYTF.

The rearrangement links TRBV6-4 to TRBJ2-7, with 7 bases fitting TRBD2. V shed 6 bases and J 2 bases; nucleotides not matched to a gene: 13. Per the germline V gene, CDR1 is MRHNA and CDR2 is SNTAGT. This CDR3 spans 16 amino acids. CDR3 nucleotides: TGTGCCAGCAGGGATCTTTGGCGGGGGACCCCCTACGAGCAGTACTTC. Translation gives CASRDLWRGTPYEQYF.

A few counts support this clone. CDR3 nucleotide sequence: TGTGCCAGCAGCTTATCCTCCGGGGGGAACATTCAGTACTTC. Its translation: CASSLSSGGNIQYF. The chain carries TRBV13 and TRBJ2-4, with 7 bases that match TRBD2. V dropped 2 bases and J dropped 7; count of bases not matched to a gene: 5. From germline, CDR1 is PRHDT and CDR2 FYEKMQ (reference sequence). The CDR3 sequence is 14 residues long.

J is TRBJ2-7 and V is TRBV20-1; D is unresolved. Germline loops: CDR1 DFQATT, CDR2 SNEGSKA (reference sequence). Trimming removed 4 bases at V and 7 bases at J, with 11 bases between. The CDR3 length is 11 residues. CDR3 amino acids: CSAKGLGEQYF. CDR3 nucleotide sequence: TGCAGTGCTAAAGGCTTAGGGGAGCAGTACTTC.

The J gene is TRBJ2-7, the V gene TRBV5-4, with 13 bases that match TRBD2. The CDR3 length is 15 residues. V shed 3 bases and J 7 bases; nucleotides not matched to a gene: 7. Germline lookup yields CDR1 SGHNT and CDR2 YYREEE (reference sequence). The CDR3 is CASSSLAGGPREQYF. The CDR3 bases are TGTGCCAGCAGCTCACTAGCGGGGGGGCCTCGGGAGCAGTACTTC.

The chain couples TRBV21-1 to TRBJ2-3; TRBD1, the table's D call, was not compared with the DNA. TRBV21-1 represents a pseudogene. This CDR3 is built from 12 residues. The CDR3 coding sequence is TGTGCCAGCAGCAAAGGGGGCGGTACGCAGTATTTT. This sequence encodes CASSKGGGTQYF.